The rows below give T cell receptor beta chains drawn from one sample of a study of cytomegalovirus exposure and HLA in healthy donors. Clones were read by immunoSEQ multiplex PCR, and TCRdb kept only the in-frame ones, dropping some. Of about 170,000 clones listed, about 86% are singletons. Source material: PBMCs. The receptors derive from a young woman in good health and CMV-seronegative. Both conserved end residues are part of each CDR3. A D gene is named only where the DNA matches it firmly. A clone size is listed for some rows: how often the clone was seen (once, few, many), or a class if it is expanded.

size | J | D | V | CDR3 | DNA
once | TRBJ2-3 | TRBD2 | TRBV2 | CASSGQRVAGSTDTQYF | TGTGCCAGCAGTGGGCAAAGGGTAGCGGGGAGCACAGATACGCAGTATTTT
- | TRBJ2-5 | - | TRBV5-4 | CASSLIAPTGQETQYF | TGTGCCAGCAGCTTGATAGCGCCGACGGGCCAAGAGACCCAGTACTTC
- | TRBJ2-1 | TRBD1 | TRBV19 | CASSLRTGNEQFF | TGTGCCAGTAGTCTCCGGACAGGCAATGAGCAGTTCTTC
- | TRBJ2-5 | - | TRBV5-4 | CASSPGRETQYF | TGTGCCAGCAGCCCGGGAAGAGAGACCCAGTACTTC
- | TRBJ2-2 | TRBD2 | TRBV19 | CASSIDRRRGLAGGRNTGELFF | TGTGCCAGTAGTATAGATCGGCGAAGAGGACTAGCGGGAGGACGCAACACCGGGGAGCTGTTTTTT
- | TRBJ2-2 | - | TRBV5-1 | CASSSGTITGELFF | TGCGCCAGCAGCTCCGGGACAATCACCGGGGAGCTGTTTTTT
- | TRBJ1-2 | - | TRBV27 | CASSLWPGAKNFYGYTF | TGTGCCAGCAGTTTGTGGCCAGGTGCCAAAAACTTTTATGGCTACACCTTC
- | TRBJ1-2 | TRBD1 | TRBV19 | CASTQTGGAGGYTF | TGTGCCAGTACCCAAACAGGGGGCGCGGGTGGCTACACCTTC
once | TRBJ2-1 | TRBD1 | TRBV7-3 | CASSLSGQGNNEQFF | TGTGCCAGCAGCTTGTCGGGACAGGGGAACAATGAGCAGTTCTTC
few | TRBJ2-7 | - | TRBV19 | CASTQGWGYEQYF | TGTGCCAGCACTCAGGGTTGGGGCTACGAGCAGTACTTC
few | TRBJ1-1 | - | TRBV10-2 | CASTGSLMNTEAFF | TGCGCCAGTACAGGGTCCCTCATGAACACTGAAGCTTTCTTT
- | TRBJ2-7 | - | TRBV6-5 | CASSWQTNSYEQYF | TGTGCCAGCAGTTGGCAGACTAACTCATACGAGCAGTACTTC
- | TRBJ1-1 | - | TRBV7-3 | CASSLRNRGTNTEAFF | TGTGCCAGCAGCTTAAGGAACCGGGGTACGAACACTGAAGCTTTCTTT
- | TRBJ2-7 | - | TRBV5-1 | CASSQGYEQYF | TGCGCCAGCAGCCAGGGCTACGAGCAGTACTTC
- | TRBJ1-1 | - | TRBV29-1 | CSVSLENTEAFF | TGCAGCGTTAGTCTAGAGAACACTGAAGCTTTCTTT
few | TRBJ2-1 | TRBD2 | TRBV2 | CASSERLAGSGEQFF | TGTGCCAGCAGTGAGAGGCTAGCGGGGAGCGGGGAGCAGTTCTTC
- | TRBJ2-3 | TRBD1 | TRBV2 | CASGRDRTPDTQYF | TGTGCCAGCGGCCGGGACAGGACACCAGATACGCAGTATTTT
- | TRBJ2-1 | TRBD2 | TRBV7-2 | CASTLAGGVYNEQFF | TGTGCCAGCACCCTAGCGGGAGGGGTCTACAATGAGCAGTTCTTC
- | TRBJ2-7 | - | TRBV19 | CASSIETPGTGSYEQYF | TGTGCCAGTAGTATAGAAACCCCCGGGACTGGTTCCTACGAGCAGTACTTC
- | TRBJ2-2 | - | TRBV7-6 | CASSKTPTGSNTGELFF | TGTGCCAGCAGCAAAACTCCTACAGGGTCAAACACCGGGGAGCTGTTTTTT
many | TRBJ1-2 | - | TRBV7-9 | CASSLGAGYGYTF | TGTGCCAGCAGCTTAGGGGCTGGCTATGGCTACACCTTC
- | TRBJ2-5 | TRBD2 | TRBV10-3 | CAIRDPGLASQETQYF | TGTGCCATCAGGGATCCGGGACTAGCGTCCCAAGAGACCCAGTACTTC
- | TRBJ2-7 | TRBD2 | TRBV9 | CASSVGLAGYEQYF | TGTGCCAGCAGCGTGGGACTAGCGGGCTACGAGCAGTACTTC
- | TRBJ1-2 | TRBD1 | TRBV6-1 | CASMPGPTGAYGYTF | TGTGCCAGCATGCCGGGACCAACAGGGGCGTATGGCTACACCTTC
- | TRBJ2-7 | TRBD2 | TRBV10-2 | CASSLPGLAGDGGVGSYEQYF | TGCGCCAGCAGTTTACCGGGACTAGCGGGAGATGGCGGGGTGGGCTCCTACGAGCAGTACTTC
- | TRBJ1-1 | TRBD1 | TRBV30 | CACLGQGVAEAFF | TGTGCCTGTCTCGGACAGGGGGTGGCTGAAGCTTTCTTT
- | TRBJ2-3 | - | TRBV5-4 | CASSLDPKPGDTQYF | TGTGCCAGCAGCTTGGACCCAAAGCCAGGGGATACGCAGTATTTT
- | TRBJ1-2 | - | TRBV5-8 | CASSFSSGYTF | TGTGCCAGCAGCTTCAGTTCCGGCTACACCTTC
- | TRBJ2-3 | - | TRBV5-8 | CASSSDTLTDTQYF | TGTGCCAGCAGCTCCGACACGCTCACAGATACGCAGTATTTT
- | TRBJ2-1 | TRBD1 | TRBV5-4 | CASSGQGSYNEQFF | TGTGCCAGCAGCGGACAGGGTTCCTACAATGAGCAGTTCTTC
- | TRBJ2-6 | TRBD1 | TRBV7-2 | CASSLVSGQGASGANVLTF | TGTGCCAGCAGCTTAGTTTCGGGACAGGGGGCTTCCGGGGCCAACGTCCTGACTTTC
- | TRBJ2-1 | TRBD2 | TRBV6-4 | CASSDGGAYNEQFF | TGTGCCAGCAGTGACGGGGGGGCCTACAATGAGCAGTTCTTC
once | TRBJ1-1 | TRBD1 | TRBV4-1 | CASSQDTGERRAFF | TGCGCCAGCAGCCAAGATACAGGGGAAAGGAGGGCTTTCTTT
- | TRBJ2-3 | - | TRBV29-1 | CSASTSTDTQYF | TGCAGCGCATCGACTAGCACAGATACGCAGTATTTT
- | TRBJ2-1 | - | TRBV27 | CASSSSRAFYNEQFF | TGTGCCAGCAGTTCATCCAGGGCCTTCTACAATGAGCAGTTCTTC
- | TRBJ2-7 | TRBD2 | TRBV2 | CASRPTSVYRNEQYF | TGTGCCAGCAGACCCACTAGCGTGTATCGGAACGAGCAGTACTTC
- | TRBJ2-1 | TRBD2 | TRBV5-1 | CASSRGDFHSYNEQFF | TGCGCCAGCAGCCGGGGGGACTTCCACTCCTACAATGAGCAGTTCTTC
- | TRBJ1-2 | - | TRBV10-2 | CASSESIQIGYTF | TGCGCCAGCAGTGAGTCGATCCAGATCGGCTACACCTTC
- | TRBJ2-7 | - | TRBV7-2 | CASSSRDTYEQYF | TGTGCCAGCAGCTCCCGGGACACCTACGAGCAGTACTTC
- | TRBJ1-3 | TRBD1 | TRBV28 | CASSSGQGAPGNTIYF | TGTGCCAGCAGTTCTGGACAGGGAGCACCTGGAAACACCATATATTTT
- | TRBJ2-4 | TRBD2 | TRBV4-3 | CASSQGAGELAKNIQYF | TGCGCCAGCAGCCAAGGAGCGGGGGAATTAGCCAAAAACATTCAGTACTTC
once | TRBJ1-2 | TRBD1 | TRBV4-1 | CASSLETGGIYGYTF | TGCGCCAGCAGTTTGGAAACAGGGGGCATCTATGGCTACACCTTC
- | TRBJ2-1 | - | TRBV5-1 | CASSLAFGGSYNEQFF | TGCGCCAGCAGCTTGGCCTTCGGGGGATCCTACAATGAGCAGTTCTTC
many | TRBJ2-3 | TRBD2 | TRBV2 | CASSEIAGGLVQYF | TGTGCCAGCAGTGAAATAGCGGGGGGGTTAGTGCAGTATTTT
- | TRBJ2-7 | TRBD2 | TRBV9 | CASSVAGLAGYEQYF | TGTGCCAGCAGCGTAGCGGGACTAGCGGGTTACGAGCAGTACTTC
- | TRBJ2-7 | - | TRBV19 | CASSFRPLQTAGSYEQYF | TGTGCCAGTAGCTTTCGACCCCTTCAGACGGCAGGCTCCTACGAGCAGTACTTC
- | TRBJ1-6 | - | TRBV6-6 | CASRGPGESPLHF | TGTGCCAGCAGGGGACCAGGGGAATCACCCCTCCACTTT
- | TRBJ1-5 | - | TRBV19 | CASSVPLQVYSNQPQHF | TGTGCCAGTAGTGTTCCCCTACAGGTCTATAGCAATCAGCCCCAGCATTTT
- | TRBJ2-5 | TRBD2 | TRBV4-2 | CASSQSREGVETQYF | TGTGCCAGCAGCCAAAGCAGGGAGGGCGTAGAGACCCAGTACTTC
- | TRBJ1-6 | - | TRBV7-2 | CASSPLGMGSPLHF | TGTGCCAGCAGCCCCCTCGGGATGGGATCACCCCTCCACTTT